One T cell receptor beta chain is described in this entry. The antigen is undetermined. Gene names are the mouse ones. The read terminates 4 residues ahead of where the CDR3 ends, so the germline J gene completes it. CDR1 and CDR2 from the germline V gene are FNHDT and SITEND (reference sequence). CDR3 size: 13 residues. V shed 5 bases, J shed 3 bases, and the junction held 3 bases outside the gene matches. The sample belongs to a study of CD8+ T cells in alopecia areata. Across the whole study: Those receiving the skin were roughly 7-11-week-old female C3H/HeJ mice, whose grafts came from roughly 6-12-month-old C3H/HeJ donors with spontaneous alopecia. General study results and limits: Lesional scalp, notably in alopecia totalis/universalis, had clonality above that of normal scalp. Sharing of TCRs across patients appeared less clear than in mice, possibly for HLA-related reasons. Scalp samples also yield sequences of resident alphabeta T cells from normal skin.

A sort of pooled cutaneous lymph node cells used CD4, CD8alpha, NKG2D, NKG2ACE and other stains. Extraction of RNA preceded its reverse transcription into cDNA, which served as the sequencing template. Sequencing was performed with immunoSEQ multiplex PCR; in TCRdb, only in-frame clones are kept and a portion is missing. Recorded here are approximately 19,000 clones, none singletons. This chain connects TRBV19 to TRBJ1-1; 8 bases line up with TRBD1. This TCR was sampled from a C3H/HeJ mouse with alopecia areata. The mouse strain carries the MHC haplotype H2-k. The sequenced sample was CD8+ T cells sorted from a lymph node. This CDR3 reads CASSPGGDTEVFF. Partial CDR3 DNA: TGTGCCAGCAGCCCAGGGGGCGACACA.